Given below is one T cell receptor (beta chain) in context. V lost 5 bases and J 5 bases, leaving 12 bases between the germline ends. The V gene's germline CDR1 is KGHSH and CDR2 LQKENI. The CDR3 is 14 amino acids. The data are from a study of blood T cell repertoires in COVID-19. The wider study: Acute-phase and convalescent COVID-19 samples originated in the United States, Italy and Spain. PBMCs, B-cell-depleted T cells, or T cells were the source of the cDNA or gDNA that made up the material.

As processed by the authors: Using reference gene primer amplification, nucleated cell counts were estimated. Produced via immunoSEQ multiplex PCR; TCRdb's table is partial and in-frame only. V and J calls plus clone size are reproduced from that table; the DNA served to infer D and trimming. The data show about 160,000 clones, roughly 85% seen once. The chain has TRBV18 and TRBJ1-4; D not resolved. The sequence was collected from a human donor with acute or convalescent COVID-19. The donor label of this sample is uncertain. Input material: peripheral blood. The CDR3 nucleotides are TGTGCCAGCTCATTGACCGGAGGGAATGAAAAACTGTTTTTT. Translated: CASSLTGGNEKLFF.